These 5 T cell receptor beta chains originate from one sample sequenced in a study of T cell responses to AZD1222 COVID-19 vaccine. Assay used: immunoSEQ multiplex PCR; TCRdb lists only in-frame clones, some missing. This sample has about 180,000 clones, with 92% found just once. Material: peripheral blood, obtained 28 days after the second AZD1222 dose. These receptors were taken from an adult who received the AZD1222 COVID-19 vaccine.

The chain links TRBV5-1 to TRBJ2-1; 10 nucleotides line up with TRBD2. Germline V lookup: CDR1 SGHRS, CDR2 YFSETQ. Losses at the gene ends were 4 bases for V and 8 bases for J; bases not matched to a gene: 9. The CDR3 consists of 15 residues. The CDR3 nucleotides are TGCGCCAGCAGCCCCGGACTAGCGGTAGGAGATGAGCAGTTCTTC. Translated: CASSPGLAVGDEQFF.

The chain carries TRBV19 and TRBJ2-2, with D maybe TRBD2 (6 bases). The V gene's germline CDR1 is LNHDA and CDR2 SQIVND (reference sequence). The CDR3 has 14 residues. V was cut by 6 bases and J by 4 bases, with 12 bases left in between. The CDR3 reads CASRRRGGTGELFF. The CDR3 nucleotides are TGTGCCAGTAGGAGGCGGGGAGGCACCGGGGAGCTGTTTTTT.

The chain carries TRBV3-1 (or the pseudogene TRBV3-2) and TRBJ1-1; 8 bases are shared with TRBD1. Germline values: CDR1 LGHDT, CDR2 YNNKEL (reference sequence). With 3 bases clipped from V and 5 bases from J, the junction kept 5 bases outside the gene matches. The CDR3 totals 14 residues. CDR3 DNA sequence: TGTGCCAGCAGCCACGGACAGGGTGGTACTGAAGCTTTCTTT. Its translation: CASSHGQGGTEAFF.

The V gene is TRBV10-3, the J gene TRBJ1-2; maybe TRBD1 (5 bases). The CDR3 is 14 residues long. The germline V gene encodes CDR1 ENHRY and CDR2 SYGVKD. V dropped 6 bases and J dropped 0 bases, with 11 bases sitting between them. CDR3 in DNA: TGTGCCATCAGCCAGGGACTCGCTAACTATGGCTACACCTTC. It translates to CAISQGLANYGYTF.

V is TRBV15 and J is TRBJ2-7, with TRBD1 matching over 8 bases. Germline V CDR1 and CDR2: LNHNV, YYDKDF (reference sequence). The CDR3 runs 15 residues. Unmatched junction bases numbered 6, after V lost 1 base and J lost 4 bases. As DNA, the CDR3 is TGTGCCACCAGCAGAGTTGGACAGGGAATGTACGAGCAGTACTTC. Its protein is CATSRVGQGMYEQYF.